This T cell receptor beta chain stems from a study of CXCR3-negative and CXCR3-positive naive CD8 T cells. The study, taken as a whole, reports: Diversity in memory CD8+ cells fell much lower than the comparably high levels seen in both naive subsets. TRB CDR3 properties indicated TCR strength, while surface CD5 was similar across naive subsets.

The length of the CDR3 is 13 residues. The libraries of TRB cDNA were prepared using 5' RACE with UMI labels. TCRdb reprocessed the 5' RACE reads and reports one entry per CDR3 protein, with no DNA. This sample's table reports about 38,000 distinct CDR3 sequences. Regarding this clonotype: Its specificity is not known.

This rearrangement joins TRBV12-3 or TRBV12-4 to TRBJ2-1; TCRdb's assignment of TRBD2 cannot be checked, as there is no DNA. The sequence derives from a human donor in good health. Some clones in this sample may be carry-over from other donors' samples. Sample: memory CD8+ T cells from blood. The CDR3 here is CASSGTSLNEQFF.